This T cell receptor (beta chain) was sequenced during a study of post-analysis software for immune sequencing data. Study-wide results and caveats: Significantly lower normalized Chao1 diversity was seen in multiple sclerosis patients than in controls. Among roughly 5 TRBV segments more frequent in patients than controls were TRBV5-6, TRBV5-1 and TRBV20-1.

The sample holds one count of this clonotype. Its specificity is unknown. The germline V gene has CDR1 MGHDK and CDR2 SYGVNS. The CDR3 spans 13 residues. Researchers reported that TCR beta cDNA libraries carried unique molecular identifiers. TCRdb called the PCR reads again in MiXCR, with one record for every CDR3 protein. This repertoire shows about 460,000 distinct CDR3 sequences, roughly 45% found once; its top ten account for 9.5% to 13%. Sequenced input: blood. The rearrangement joins TRBV25-1 to TRBJ2-5; perhaps TRBD1 as D (6 bases). The DNA end is more similar to TRBJ2-7, so the J call may be wrong. This TCR was sampled from a girl between 10 and 17 years old with multiple sclerosis. CDR3 bases: TGTGCCAGCACTAGGACGGCAGGGGACGAGCAGTACTTC. The encoded protein is CASTRTAGDEQYF.